The clone carrying this TCR beta chain turned up a few times. TCRdb processed the RT-PCR reads anew with MiXCR; each CDR3 protein has one entry. This sample has tens of thousands of distinct CDR3 sequences, with approximately 49% found just once. This sample was taken from a study of patients and donors after allogeneic stem cell transplantation. This CDR3 comprises 11 residues. Trimming removed 5 bases at V and 10 bases at J, with 11 bases between. The TCR was taken from a human donor who was either an allogeneic HSCT recipient or a stem cell or donor lymphocyte infusion donor (not recorded which). It is not recorded whose cells these are; they may come from a transplant donor. V and J are TRBV12-3 or TRBV12-4 and TRBJ1-2; maybe TRBD1 (5 bases). Input material: blood, either unsorted or a sorted T cell fraction (not recorded which). CDR3 sequence reads: CASSPRDYYTF. CDR3 DNA sequence: TGTGCCAGCAGTCCCCGGGACTACTACACCTTC.